This entry describes one T cell receptor beta chain. The antigen is unknown. V was cut by 2 bases and J by 3 bases, with 28 bases left in between. Germline CDR1 is LGHNA and CDR2 is YNFKEQ. The CDR3 consists of 20 residues. The PCR contained 60 Vbeta and 13 Jbeta primers. Repertoires were generated with immunoSEQ multiplex PCR, while TCRdb's copy carries only in-frame clones and drops some. Its table records about 43,000 clones. This entry comes from a study of cytomegalovirus exposure and HLA in healthy donors. Across the study: Of around 400 genotyped donors, more than 75% grouped in the Caucasian-associated ancestry cluster. Points from the study as a whole: A link between a missense DCLRE1C variant and TCR beta V- and J-gene trimming emerged from a later analysis. The study put around 180 TCR beta chains on its list as cytomegalovirus-associated.

Source material: PBMCs. This chain joins TRBV4-2 and TRBJ1-1; perhaps TRBD1 as D (5 bases). The sequence was collected from a woman younger than 45 in good health and CMV-seronegative. The CDR3 bases are TGTGCCAGCAGCCAAACCTCTCGGGGAGGGACCGGACGTAGCCACACTGAAGCTTTCTTT. It codes for CASSQTSRGGTGRSHTEAFF.